This T cell receptor beta chain was sequenced during a study of HIV-infected patients and healthy controls. This clonotype was seen many times. TCRdb redid the calling of the 5' RACE reads with MiXCR, one entry per CDR3 protein. The data hold some 17,000 distinct CDR3 sequences, with about 17% observed a single time. The CDR3 loop spans 18 amino acids. V shed 8 bases and J 4 bases; nucleotides not matched to a gene: 16. Sequencing used CD8+ T cells from blood. This receptor was obtained from a human donor in good health. The chain recombines TRBV12-3 or TRBV12-4 with TRBJ2-2; 10 bases agree with TRBD2. CDR3 in amino acids: CASLHLAGGPLSTGELFF. The CDR3, as DNA: TGTGCCAGCCTCCATTTAGCGGGAGGTCCCCTGAGCACCGGGGAGCTGTTTTTT.